Listed below are T cell receptor beta chains from one sample, sequenced in a study of breast tumors, draining lymph nodes, adjacent tissues. TCRdb reprocessed the multiplex PCR reads via MiXCR and lists one record per CDR3 protein. The top ten clones hold about 3.8% of a sample with 150,000 to 200,000 distinct CDR3 sequences, more than 25% of them seen once. The sequenced sample was axillary lymph node tissue. The receptors here all came from a female donor with breast cancer. Some clones in this sample may be carry-over from other donors' samples. The CDR3 runs from the conserved cysteine through the conserved F or W. Each record gives: V gene, J gene, D gene, CDR3 length, clone size, CDR3 protein, CDR3 DNA. The D gene is left open where the match is weak. Not all rows give a size; the values are once, few, many and, for expanded clones, a class.

TRBV6-2/TRBV6-3	TRBJ1-2	-	13	many	CASSYRGGYGYTF	TGTGCCAGCAGTTACAGGGGTGGATATGGCTACACCTTC
TRBV12-3/TRBV12-4	TRBJ1-2	TRBD1	15	many	CASSGRTGALSGYTF	TGTGCCAGCAGTGGCCGGACAGGTGCCCTCTCTGGCTACACCTTC
TRBV4-3	TRBJ1-2	-	13	many	CASSQRTSPSYTF	TGCGCCAGCAGCCAACGAACATCCCCTAGCTACACCTTC
TRBV7-3	TRBJ2-5	TRBD1	14	-	CASSLGEQGETQYF	TGTGCCAGCAGCTTGGGGGAACAGGGGGAGACCCAGTACTTC
TRBV2	TRBJ2-7	-	13	-	CASSEEGAYEQYF	TGTGCCAGCAGTGAAGAGGGGGCCTACGAGCAGTACTTC
TRBV7-2	TRBJ1-1	-	14	-	CASSPSGGRTEAFF	TGTGCCAGCAGCCCCTCGGGGGGCCGGACTGAAGCTTTCTTT
TRBV6-6	TRBJ1-2	TRBD1	16	-	CASSPSRDRGLDGYTF	TGTGCCAGCAGTCCCAGCCGGGACAGGGGGCTGGATGGCTACACCTTC
TRBV13	TRBJ2-1	-	13	medium-sized	CASDMGGSNEQFF	TGTGCCAGCGACATGGGAGGTAGCAATGAGCAGTTCTTC
TRBV12-3/TRBV12-4	TRBJ2-1	TRBD2	15	many	CASSLRGGRDSEQFF	TGTGCCAGCAGCCTGCGGGGGGGCCGTGATAGTGAGCAGTTCTTC
TRBV12-3/TRBV12-4	TRBJ2-5	TRBD1	17	-	CASSLRLETGGVETQYF	TGTGCCAGCAGTCTCCGACTGGAAACAGGGGGCGTGGAGACCCAGTACTTC
TRBV4-1	TRBJ1-3	-	19	many	CASSQARGGGRLAGNTIYF	TGCGCCAGCAGCCAAGCCCGTGGCGGGGGGAGGCTCGCGGGAAACACCATATATTTT
TRBV7-8	TRBJ2-7	TRBD1	15	many	CASSQQGTGFGEQYF	TGTGCCAGCAGCCAACAAGGGACAGGGTTTGGCGAGCAGTACTTC
TRBV20-1	TRBJ2-5	-	16	few	CSARRGGGAFQETQYF	TGCAGTGCTAGGAGGGGTGGCGGGGCCTTTCAAGAGACCCAGTACTTC
TRBV5-1	TRBJ1-2	TRBD1	13	-	CASSWDRGPGYTF	TGCGCCAGCAGCTGGGACAGGGGGCCTGGCTACACCTTC
TRBV7-9	TRBJ2-7	-	12	-	CASRTAQYEQYF	TGTGCCAGCAGGACCGCTCAGTACGAGCAGTACTTC
TRBV19	TRBJ2-3	TRBD2	13	-	CASSGGAGDTQYF	TGTGCCAGTAGCGGGGGGGCCGGAGATACGCAGTATTTT
TRBV3-1	TRBJ1-3	-	16	many	CASSPPGQSSGNTIYF	TGTGCCAGCAGCCCACCGGGGCAGAGCTCTGGAAACACCATATATTTT
TRBV28	TRBJ2-1	TRBD2	16	-	CASSFPRGLAISEQFF	TGTGCCAGCAGTTTCCCCCGGGGACTAGCGATTAGTGAGCAGTTCTTC
TRBV11-2	TRBJ2-5	-	16	-	CASSLTWEAPQGTQYF	TGTGCCAGCAGCTTAACATGGGAGGCGCCCCAAGGGACCCAGTACTTC
TRBV10-3	TRBJ2-3	-	14	many	CAIRDYQGTDTQYF	TGTGCCATCAGAGACTATCAGGGGACAGATACGCAGTATTTT
TRBV4-3	TRBJ2-5	TRBD2	17	-	CASSQELAGGYQETQYF	TGCGCCAGCAGCCAAGAACTAGCGGGGGGGTACCAAGAGACCCAGTACTTC
TRBV18	TRBJ2-5	-	14	many	CASSPSRQQETQYF	TGTGCCAGCTCACCATCGAGGCAGCAAGAGACCCAGTACTTC
TRBV7-9	TRBJ2-7	TRBD2	16	many	CASSSRGLAGSYEQYF	TGTGCCAGCAGCTCGCGGGGGCTAGCGGGCTCCTACGAGCAGTACTTC
TRBV14	TRBJ2-1	TRBD2	16	many	CASSQRPGLATNEQFF	TGTGCCAGCAGCCAAAGACCGGGACTAGCGACGAATGAGCAGTTCTTC
TRBV11-2	TRBJ2-2	TRBD1	17	many	CASSSPPGQEYTGELFF	TGTGCCAGCAGCTCGCCACCGGGACAGGAGTACACCGGGGAGCTGTTTTTT
TRBV7-8	TRBJ1-5	-	21	-	CASSLVGGKLRAVLRAGHQHF	-
TRBV20-1	TRBJ2-2	-	12	-	CSAPRLTGELFF	TGCAGTGCCCCCCGTCTAACAGGGGAGCTGTTTTTT
TRBV5-4	TRBJ1-2	-	15	many	CASSLAGLGDYGYTF	TGTGCCAGCAGCCTCGCAGGCCTTGGAGACTATGGCTACACCTTC
TRBV29-1	TRBJ2-1	TRBD2	17	many	CSVGTPRLAGEYNEQFF	TGCAGCGTCGGGACACCCCGACTAGCGGGCGAATACAATGAGCAGTTCTTC
TRBV20-1	TRBJ1-2	-	16	-	CSARLFVIGASYGYTF	TGCAGTGCTAGGCTTTTCGTCATAGGGGCCAGTTACGGCTACACCTTC
TRBV7-8	TRBJ2-5	-	12	many	CASSLIRETQYF	TGTGCCAGCAGCTTAATAAGGGAGACCCAGTACTTC
TRBV4-1	TRBJ2-7	-	15	many	CASSQAVTAFGEQYF	TGCGCCAGCAGCCAAGCCGTGACGGCCTTTGGCGAGCAGTACTTC
TRBV5-1	TRBJ1-6	-	18	many	CASSLEFLRTGYNSPLHF	TGCGCCAGCAGCTTGGAGTTCCTCCGGACGGGGTATAATTCACCCCTCCACTTT
TRBV24-1	TRBJ1-2	-	15	many	CATSESFGGLQGYTF	TGTGCCACCAGTGAATCCTTTGGGGGGCTGCAAGGCTACACCTTC
TRBV6-2/TRBV6-3	TRBJ2-7	TRBD1	15	many	CASSESGTGSYEQYF	TGTGCCAGCAGTGAATCCGGGACAGGGTCCTACGAGCAGTACTTC
TRBV20-1	TRBJ2-1	TRBD2	16	many	CSARVSLAGGHNEQFF	TGCAGTGCTAGAGTCTCTCTAGCGGGAGGGCACAATGAGCAGTTCTTC
TRBV9	TRBJ1-4	-	14	-	CASSVVPTGEKLFF	TGTGCCAGCAGCGTAGTGCCGACGGGGGAAAAACTGTTTTTT
TRBV7-9	TRBJ1-3	TRBD1	15	once	CASSRTGQGGNTIYF	TGTGCCAGCAGCCGAACGGGACAGGGGGGAAACACCATATATTTT
TRBV9	TRBJ2-5	TRBD1	14	few	CAGSVWDRQETQSF	TGTGCCGGCAGCGTTTGGGACAGACAAGAGACCCAGTCCTTC
TRBV27	TRBJ2-1	-	15	-	CASGRNRNIYNEQFF	TGTGCCAGCGGGAGGAACCGGAACATTTACAATGAGCAGTTCTTC
TRBV9	TRBJ2-7	TRBD1	14	many	CASSVAGQGYEQYF	TGTGCCAGCAGCGTAGCAGGACAGGGTTACGAGCAGTACTTC
TRBV6-5	TRBJ2-7	TRBD1	14	many	CASSHGDSSYEQYF	TGTGCCAGCAGTCACGGGGACAGCTCCTACGAGCAGTACTTC
TRBV2	TRBJ2-2	-	15	-	CASSGLGGGTGELFF	TGTGCCAGCAGTGGACTCGGAGGCGGGACCGGGGAGCTGTTTTTT
TRBV4-3	TRBJ2-2	-	16	-	CASSQDFGGAAGELFF	TGCGCCAGCAGCCAAGATTTCGGAGGCGCGGCCGGGGAGCTGTTTTTT
TRBV6-2/TRBV6-3	TRBJ1-1	TRBD1	15	-	CASSYSGQGNTEAFF	TGTGCCAGCAGTTACTCAGGACAGGGGAACACTGAAGCTTTCTTT
TRBV10-2	TRBJ1-2	-	12	-	CARDGFQYGYTF	TGCGCCAGGGATGGGTTCCAGTATGGCTACACCTTC
TRBV20-1	TRBJ2-7	TRBD1	13	many	CSAPGTGAYEQYF	TGCAGTGCTCCGGGGACAGGGGCGTACGAGCAGTACTTC
TRBV30	TRBJ2-1	-	13	many	CAWSADSYNEQFF	TGTGCCTGGAGTGCAGACAGCTACAATGAGCAGTTCTTC